This T cell receptor beta chain derives from a study of memory CD4+ T cells and cytomegalovirus serostatus. This clone was observed a single time. The germline gene is not matched at one end of the junction; a read error may be the cause. Germline V gives CDR1 SSHAT, CDR2 FNYEAQ (reference sequence). The CDR3 consists of 15 residues. Single viable CD3+CD4+CD8-CD45RO+ cells were sorted as the memory CD4+ T cells. Data came from immunoSEQ multiplex PCR; TCRdb stores just in-frame clones and leaves some out. The sample holds some 66,000 clones, about 80% seen once. V is TRBV7-7 and J is TRBJ2-7; D could derive from TRBD1 or TRBD2 (5 bases each). The clonotype originates from an adult in good health and CMV-seropositive. Input material: memory CD4+ T cells from blood. The CDR3 bases are TGTGCTAGCAGCTTGCGCTCAGGGAGCTCCTACGAGCAGTACTTC. It is translated as CASSLRSGSSYEQYF.